This TCR beta chain derives from a study of T cell responses to AZD1222 COVID-19 vaccine. Study-wide points: Donors skewed white British and female; clonal diversity was possibly underestimated.

Concerning this clone: Its antigen is not known.

Libraries were prepared by immunoSEQ multiplex PCR; TCRdb keeps only in-frame clonotypes and omits some of them. The sample has approximately 92,000 clones, 87% seen once; the top ten hold 2.9%. The V gene end was trimmed by 1 base and the J gene end by 7 bases; junction bases not matched to a gene: 9. The CDR3 loop spans 15 amino acids. The germline V gene encodes CDR1 SGHAT and CDR2 FQDESV (reference sequence). Sequenced here: peripheral blood, sampled on day 0 of AZD1222 vaccination. The sequence came from an adult in good health. The V gene is TRBV11-1, the J gene TRBJ1-1, with 7 bases fitting TRBD1. Here the CDR3 reads CASSLDLGTALEAFF. The DNA for the CDR3 is TGTGCCAGCAGCTTAGACCTCGGGACAGCCCTTGAAGCTTTCTTT.